Reported below is one TCR beta chain. Its antigen is unknown. No base qualities exist here, and no much larger clone lies one base off it. The immunoSEQ Assay, a bias-controlled multiplex PCR, was used to amplify TCRbeta CDR3 regions from genomic DNA. Concerning the study's data processing: The number of nucleated cells in each sample was estimated from the amplification of reference gene primers within the assay. To quantify the absolute abundance of each unique TCRbeta CDR3 rearrangement, sequence reads were collapsed and filtered. For each sample, productive Simpson clonality was calculated as the square root of Simpson's diversity index across productive rearrangements. TCRdb holds this immuneACCESS table with in-frame rearrangements only. Some clones are missing; in checked studies, unresolved V genes explain under half, and the rest has no known cause. V and J calls and clone size come straight from that table; D and trimming were deduced from the DNA. Here the sample has about 48,000 clones; about nine tenths occur a single time. The ten largest clones capture just over 5% of the sample.

This sample was taken from a study of blood T cell repertoires in COVID-19 (dated by TCRdb to the early 2020s). Describing the broader study: Samples from collaborators originated in the United States, Italy and Spain and spanned both the acute and convalescent phases of COVID-19. The prospective study material was composed of cDNA or gDNA derived from T cells, B-cell-depleted T cells, or PBMCs. The samples were drawn from two sources: the first 160 participants of the ongoing ImmuneRACE study, and 1,254 subjects contributed by 6 global collaborators. Deeply sampled blood TCRbeta repertoires from subjects exposed to, actively infected with, or recovered from COVID-19 were included in the dataset. The repertoires were released in a freely available public database meant as a resource for research on the immune response to SARS-CoV-2. Nearly every sample came with metadata listing a de-identified subject ID, COVID-19 status, age in years and sex. Where HLA class I and class II types were available, the types were taken from metadata supplied by the sample provider, not from assay-based typing. The full study reports these points: How much clinical and demographic metadata was included differed by source and by participant, and the metadata was provided uncurated.

Collaborating institutions collected whole blood in K2EDTA tubes following their own protocols. Collaborator samples were shipped for TCRbeta analysis as frozen whole blood, isolated PBMCs, or DNA extracted from either sample type. Ends trimmed: V by 0 bases, J by 10 bases; bases unmatched to a gene: 4. The germline V gene (reference sequence) provides CDR1 SEHNR and CDR2 FQNEAQ. Taken from cysteine to phenylalanine, the CDR3 has 15 residues. Kept here is only the CDR3 DNA, which spans 45 bases and is read in frame from base 1. In this chain, TRBV7-9 is recombined with TRBJ1-6, and 9 junctional nucleotides match TRBD1. The sequenced sample consisted of peripheral blood. The receptor was isolated from a man in his sixties or seventies with acute or convalescent COVID-19. The CDR3 in this case is CASSLATGGSSPLHF. Read as DNA, the sequence is TGTGCCAGCAGCTTAGCGACAGGGGGAAGCTCACCCCTCCACTTT.